Listed below are T cell receptor beta chains from one sample, sequenced in a study of Graves' ophthalmopathy and Graves' hyperthyroidism. TCRdb re-analysed the multiplex PCR reads in MiXCR, keeping a single row per CDR3 protein. The table has about 740,000 distinct CDR3 sequences, 40% seen once. The sample consisted of peripheral blood. The receptors originated from an adult man with Graves' ophthalmopathy. Both conserved end residues are part of each CDR3. The D gene is left open where the match is weak. The size of a clone is reported for some rows only, either as once, few or many, or as a class for expanded clones.

D gene: TRBD2
clone size: NA
V gene: TRBV25-1
J gene: TRBJ2-7
CDR3 length: 12
CDR3 protein: CASSGRLALFGF
CDR3 DNA: TGTGCCAGCAGTGGCAGACTAGCTCTGTTTGGGTTC

D gene: TRBD1
clone size: NA
V gene: TRBV25-1
J gene: TRBJ1-6
CDR3 length: 15
CDR3 protein: CACSAGQAVPSPLHF
CDR3 DNA: TGTGCCTGCAGTGCTGGACAGGCGGTGCCTTCACCCCTCCACTTT

D gene: TRBD1
clone size: many
V gene: TRBV7-9
J gene: TRBJ1-1
CDR3 length: 15
CDR3 protein: CASSLGGQGNTEAFF
CDR3 DNA: TGTGCCAGCAGCTTAGGGGGACAGGGGAACACTGAAGCTTTCTTT

D gene: NA
clone size: many
V gene: TRBV7-7
J gene: TRBJ2-5
CDR3 length: 12
CDR3 protein: CASSSDVGAQYF
CDR3 DNA: TGTGCCAGCAGCTCAGATGTAGGGGCCCAGTACTTC

D gene: NA
clone size: many
V gene: TRBV7-9
J gene: TRBJ1-6
CDR3 length: 15
CDR3 protein: CASSGRQVLGSPLHF
CDR3 DNA: TGTGCCAGCAGCGGTCGACAGGTCCTGGGTTCACCCCTCCACTTT

D gene: NA
clone size: NA
V gene: TRBV10-2
J gene: TRBJ2-1
CDR3 length: 14
CDR3 protein: CASWVGGVSNEQFF
CDR3 DNA: TGCGCCAGCTGGGTCGGAGGGGTTAGCAATGAGCAGTTCTTC

D gene: NA
clone size: few
V gene: TRBV4-3
J gene: TRBJ1-6
CDR3 length: 15
CDR3 protein: CASSQDTGADSPLHF
CDR3 DNA: TGCGCCAGCAGCCAAGATACGGGGGCCGATTCACCCCTCCACTTT

D gene: NA
clone size: many
V gene: TRBV7-8
J gene: TRBJ1-2
CDR3 length: 12
CDR3 protein: CASSAEERGYTF
CDR3 DNA: TGTGCCAGCAGCGCCGAGGAACGTGGCTACACCTTC

D gene: NA
clone size: many
V gene: TRBV29-1
J gene: TRBJ1-5
CDR3 length: 12
CDR3 protein: CSVGGMDQPQHF
CDR3 DNA: TGCAGCGTTGGAGGGATGGATCAGCCCCAGCATTTT

D gene: NA
clone size: few
V gene: TRBV20-1
J gene: TRBJ2-6
CDR3 length: 16
CDR3 protein: CSAREGIRSGANVLTF
CDR3 DNA: TGCAGTGCTAGAGAGGGTATCAGGTCTGGGGCCAACGTCCTGACTTTC

D gene: TRBD1
clone size: many
V gene: TRBV7-2
J gene: TRBJ1-5
CDR3 length: 14
CDR3 protein: CASSYNRGDQPQHF
CDR3 DNA: TGTGCCAGCAGTTATAACAGGGGTGATCAGCCCCAGCATTTT

D gene: NA
clone size: many
V gene: TRBV5-1
J gene: TRBJ2-7
CDR3 length: 13
CDR3 protein: CASRGGGPYEQYF
CDR3 DNA: TGCGCCAGCAGGGGAGGCGGCCCCTACGAGCAGTACTTC

D gene: NA
clone size: NA
V gene: TRBV19
J gene: TRBJ2-5
CDR3 length: 15
CDR3 protein: CASLGPGRRQETQYF
CDR3 DNA: TGTGCGAGCCTAGGCCCGGGACGGCGCCAAGAGACCCAGTACTTC

D gene: NA
clone size: NA
V gene: TRBV7-9
J gene: TRBJ2-2
CDR3 length: 12
CDR3 protein: CASSIHSGELFF
CDR3 DNA: TGTGCCAGCAGCATCCATTCCGGGGAGCTGTTTTTT

D gene: NA
clone size: NA
V gene: TRBV25-1
J gene: TRBJ1-5
CDR3 length: 14
CDR3 protein: CASSLILGNQPQHF
CDR3 DNA: TGTGCCAGCAGTTTAATCCTCGGCAATCAGCCCCAGCATTTT

D gene: TRBD2
clone size: NA
V gene: TRBV20-1
J gene: TRBJ2-5
CDR3 length: 12
CDR3 protein: CSARAVAGSQYF
CDR3 DNA: TGCAGTGCTAGAGCGGTAGCGGGGAGCCAGTACTTC

D gene: NA
clone size: NA
V gene: TRBV5-6
J gene: TRBJ1-2
CDR3 length: 12
CDR3 protein: CASSPRLYGYTF
CDR3 DNA: TGTGCCAGCAGCCCACGTCTCTATGGCTACACCTTC

D gene: NA
clone size: many
V gene: TRBV25-1
J gene: TRBJ1-1
CDR3 length: 14
CDR3 protein: CASSEEGRGTEAFF
CDR3 DNA: TGTGCCAGCAGTGAAGAGGGGAGGGGCACTGAAGCTTTCTTT

D gene: NA
clone size: NA
V gene: TRBV7-2
J gene: TRBJ1-5
CDR3 length: 17
CDR3 protein: CASSLDPQILSNQPQHF
CDR3 DNA: TGTGCCAGCAGCTTAGATCCCCAGATCCTTAGCAATCAGCCCCAGCATTTT

D gene: NA
clone size: NA
V gene: TRBV7-9
J gene: TRBJ1-6
CDR3 length: 15
CDR3 protein: CASSPRGSYNSPLHF
CDR3 DNA: TGCGCCAGCAGCCCCCGAGGCTCCTATAATTCACCCCTCCACTTT

D gene: TRBD2
clone size: few
V gene: TRBV20-1
J gene: TRBJ2-2
CDR3 length: 13
CDR3 protein: CSGTGTSPGELFF
CDR3 DNA: TGCAGTGGTACCGGGACTAGTCCCGGGGAGCTGTTTTTT

D gene: NA
clone size: NA
V gene: TRBV5-4
J gene: TRBJ2-7
CDR3 length: 13
CDR3 protein: CAWSVRVSYEQYF
CDR3 DNA: TGTGCCTGGAGTGTACGGGTTTCCTACGAGCAGTACTTC

D gene: NA
clone size: NA
V gene: TRBV10-3
J gene: TRBJ1-6
CDR3 length: 15
CDR3 protein: CAISESTDANSPLHF
CDR3 DNA: TGTGCCATCAGTGAGTCGACGGACGCTAATTCACCCCTCCACTTT

D gene: NA
clone size: many
V gene: TRBV29-1
J gene: TRBJ1-6
CDR3 length: 13
CDR3 protein: CSVGRGTNSPLHF
CDR3 DNA: TGCAGCGTTGGGAGAGGCACCAATTCACCCCTCCACTTT

D gene: NA
clone size: many
V gene: TRBV29-1
J gene: TRBJ1-5
CDR3 length: 14
CDR3 protein: CSVSWGTGDQPQHF
CDR3 DNA: TGCAGCGTTTCGTGGGGGACGGGGGATCAGCCCCAGCATTTT

D gene: TRBD2
clone size: NA
V gene: TRBV10-3
J gene: TRBJ2-7
CDR3 length: 17
CDR3 protein: CAISGRGGLGNSYEQYF
CDR3 DNA: TGTGCCATCAGTGGCCGCGGGGGGCTGGGGAACTCCTACGAGCAGTACTTC

D gene: NA
clone size: many
V gene: TRBV29-1
J gene: TRBJ2-7
CDR3 length: 12
CDR3 protein: CSVASGAGEQYF
CDR3 DNA: TGCAGCGTTGCCTCAGGGGCTGGGGAGCAGTACTTC

D gene: NA
clone size: few
V gene: TRBV7-9
J gene: TRBJ1-6
CDR3 length: 15
CDR3 protein: CASSQEGTLLSPLHF
CDR3 DNA: TGTGCCAGCAGCCAAGAAGGGACACTCCTTTCACCCCTCCACTTT

D gene: TRBD2
clone size: NA
V gene: TRBV7-9
J gene: TRBJ2-2
CDR3 length: 16
CDR3 protein: CASSLRAGANTGELFF
CDR3 DNA: TGTGCCAGCAGCTTGAGAGCGGGGGCGAACACCGGGGAGCTGTTTTTT

D gene: NA
clone size: NA
V gene: TRBV29-1
J gene: TRBJ1-2
CDR3 length: 13
CDR3 protein: CSVEDPREDGYTF
CDR3 DNA: TGCAGCGTTGAAGATCCGAGGGAGGATGGCTACACCTTC

D gene: NA
clone size: NA
V gene: TRBV5-1
J gene: TRBJ2-5
CDR3 length: 15
CDR3 protein: CASSNDPGGSQPQYF
CDR3 DNA: TGCGCCAGCAGCAACGACCCCGGGGGCAGTCAGCCCCAGTACTTC

D gene: TRBD1
clone size: many
V gene: TRBV10-2
J gene: TRBJ1-4
CDR3 length: 14
CDR3 protein: CASGRQGASEKLFF
CDR3 DNA: TGCGCCAGCGGAAGACAGGGGGCGAGCGAAAAACTGTTTTTT

D gene: NA
clone size: NA
V gene: TRBV10-3
J gene: TRBJ1-3
CDR3 length: 13
CDR3 protein: CAISEGRVNTIYF
CDR3 DNA: TGTGCCATCAGTGAGGGACGGGTGAACACCATATATTTT

D gene: NA
clone size: many
V gene: TRBV2
J gene: TRBJ1-2
CDR3 length: 16
CDR3 protein: CASSEALGGLRSGYTF
CDR3 DNA: TGTGCCAGCAGTGAAGCGTTAGGGGGACTACGCTCTGGCTACACCTTC

D gene: TRBD2
clone size: many
V gene: TRBV4-1
J gene: TRBJ2-5
CDR3 length: 14
CDR3 protein: CASSQVAGQETQYF
CDR3 DNA: TGCGCCAGCAGCCAAGTAGCGGGCCAAGAGACCCAGTACTTC

D gene: TRBD2
clone size: NA
V gene: TRBV19
J gene: TRBJ2-5
CDR3 length: 16
CDR3 protein: CASSFGGASGDETQYF
CDR3 DNA: TGTGCCAGCAGCTTTGGTGGGGCTAGCGGGGATGAGACCCAGTACTTC

D gene: TRBD1
clone size: NA
V gene: TRBV7-9
J gene: TRBJ2-7
CDR3 length: 15
CDR3 protein: CASSLTQGGPYEQYF
CDR3 DNA: TGTGCCAGCAGCTTAACACAGGGGGGACCCTACGAGCAGTACTTC

D gene: TRBD1
clone size: many
V gene: TRBV7-9
J gene: TRBJ1-2
CDR3 length: 14
CDR3 protein: CASSSTGMSYGYTF
CDR3 DNA: TGTGCCAGCAGCTCGACAGGGATGAGCTATGGCTACACCTTC

D gene: NA
clone size: few
V gene: TRBV6-5
J gene: TRBJ1-5
CDR3 length: 13
CDR3 protein: CASSYYREQPQHF
CDR3 DNA: TGTGCCAGCAGTTATTACAGGGAACAGCCCCAGCATTTT

D gene: NA
clone size: many
V gene: TRBV10-3
J gene: TRBJ1-1
CDR3 length: 11
CDR3 protein: CASRMNTEAFF
CDR3 DNA: TGTGCCTCGAGGATGAACACTGAAGCTTTCTTT

D gene: TRBD1
clone size: NA
V gene: TRBV15
J gene: TRBJ1-2
CDR3 length: 15
CDR3 protein: CATSRGRQGYYGYTF
CDR3 DNA: TGTGCCACCAGCAGAGGTAGACAGGGGTACTATGGCTACACCTTC

D gene: NA
clone size: NA
V gene: TRBV4-1
J gene: TRBJ1-2
CDR3 length: 14
CDR3 protein: CASSQDTENYGYTF
CDR3 DNA: TGCGCCAGCAGCCAGGATACAGAAAACTATGGCTACACCTTC

D gene: TRBD2
clone size: NA
V gene: TRBV2
J gene: TRBJ2-1
CDR3 length: 18
CDR3 protein: CASSELLAGGRGYNEQFF
CDR3 DNA: TGTGCCAGCAGTGAATTACTAGCGGGAGGCCGGGGATACAATGAGCAGTTCTTC

D gene: NA
clone size: NA
V gene: TRBV20-1
J gene: TRBJ2-6
CDR3 length: 16
CDR3 protein: CSARDTGWTGANVLTF
CDR3 DNA: TGCAGTGCTAGAGATACGGGTTGGACTGGGGCCAACGTCCTGACTTTC

D gene: NA
clone size: NA
V gene: TRBV9
J gene: TRBJ1-1
CDR3 length: 14
CDR3 protein: CASSQVRGVTEAFF
CDR3 DNA: TGTGCCAGCAGCCAAGTACGGGGGGTCACTGAAGCTTTCTTT

D gene: TRBD1
clone size: NA
V gene: TRBV7-8
J gene: TRBJ2-7
CDR3 length: 15
CDR3 protein: CASSPTGTGKNEQYF
CDR3 DNA: TGTGCCAGCAGTCCAACCGGGACAGGGAAAAACGAGCAGTACTTC

D gene: TRBD2
clone size: NA
V gene: TRBV5-7
J gene: TRBJ2-7
CDR3 length: 13
CDR3 protein: CATNSGRAHEQYF
CDR3 DNA: TGTGCCACTAATAGCGGGAGGGCCCACGAGCAGTACTTC

D gene: NA
clone size: NA
V gene: TRBV19
J gene: TRBJ1-5
CDR3 length: 15
CDR3 protein: CASSIAKGRNQPQHF
CDR3 DNA: TGTGCCAGTAGTATAGCAAAGGGGCGCAATCAGCCCCAGCATTTT

D gene: NA
clone size: few
V gene: TRBV7-6
J gene: TRBJ1-1
CDR3 length: 14
CDR3 protein: CASSPYSGGTEAFF
CDR3 DNA: TGTGCCAGCAGCCCGTACTCGGGTGGAACTGAAGCTTTCTTT

D gene: TRBD1
clone size: NA
V gene: TRBV9
J gene: TRBJ1-5
CDR3 length: 14
CDR3 protein: CASSVTGVGQPQHF
CDR3 DNA: TGTGCCAGCAGCGTTACAGGGGTAGGTCAGCCCCAGCATTTT

D gene: TRBD1
clone size: few
V gene: TRBV24-1
J gene: TRBJ1-5
CDR3 length: 16
CDR3 protein: CATSSPSTGGGQPQHF
CDR3 DNA: TGTGCCACCAGCTCCCCATCGACAGGGGGAGGACAGCCCCAGCATTTT

D gene: TRBD1
clone size: NA
V gene: TRBV2
J gene: TRBJ1-4
CDR3 length: 14
CDR3 protein: CASSRDRDAEKLFF
CDR3 DNA: TGTGCCAGCAGCCGGGACAGGGATGCTGAAAAACTGTTTTTT

D gene: NA
clone size: NA
V gene: TRBV20-1
J gene: TRBJ1-5
CDR3 length: 17
CDR3 protein: CSARGPTGTNSNQPQHF
CDR3 DNA: TGCAGTGCTAGAGGGCCGACAGGAACTAACAGCAATCAGCCCCAGCATTTT

D gene: TRBD1
clone size: NA
V gene: TRBV11-2
J gene: TRBJ2-7
CDR3 length: 15
CDR3 protein: CASSLDRGQGYEQYF
CDR3 DNA: TGTGCCAGCAGCTTAGACAGGGGGCAGGGATACGAGCAGTACTTC